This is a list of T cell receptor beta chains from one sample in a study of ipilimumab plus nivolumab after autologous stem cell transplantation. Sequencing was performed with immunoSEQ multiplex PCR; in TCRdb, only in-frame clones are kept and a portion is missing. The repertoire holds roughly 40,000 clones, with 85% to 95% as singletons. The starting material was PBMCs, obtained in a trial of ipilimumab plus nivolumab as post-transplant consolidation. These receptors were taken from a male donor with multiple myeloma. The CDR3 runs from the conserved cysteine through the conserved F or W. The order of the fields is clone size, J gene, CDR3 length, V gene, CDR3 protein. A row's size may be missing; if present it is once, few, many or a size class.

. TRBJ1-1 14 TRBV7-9 CASRDGQANTEAFF
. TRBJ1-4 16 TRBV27 CASSDSIRLTNEKLFF
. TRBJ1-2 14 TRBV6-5 CASSYRGQSYGYTF
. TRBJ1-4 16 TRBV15 CATSRARDATNEKLFF
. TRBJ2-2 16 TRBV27 CASTFDLASGTGELFF
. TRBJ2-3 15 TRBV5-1 CASSPRLGESDTQYF
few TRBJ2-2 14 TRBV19 CASSIRVGTGELFF
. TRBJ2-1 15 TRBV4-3 CASSQGTSNYNEQFF
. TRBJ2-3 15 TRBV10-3 CAISGLAGGTDTQYF
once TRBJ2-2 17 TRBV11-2 CASSLRVAGSSTGELFF
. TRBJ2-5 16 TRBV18 CASSPRAGERRETQYF
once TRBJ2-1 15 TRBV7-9 CASSLGTSGYNEQFF
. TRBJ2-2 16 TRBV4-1 CASSQYQGAHIGELFF
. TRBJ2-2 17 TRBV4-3 CASSQATSGANTGELFF
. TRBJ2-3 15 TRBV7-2 CASSWTSGNTDTQYF
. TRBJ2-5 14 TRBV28 CASSLADRGETQYF
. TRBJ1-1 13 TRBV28 CASIPGGLVEAFF
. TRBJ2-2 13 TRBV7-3 CASSTDNTGELFF
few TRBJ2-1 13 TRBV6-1 CAGGRGTYNEQFF
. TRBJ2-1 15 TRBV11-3 CASSSRPAGYNEQFF
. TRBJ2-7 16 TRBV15 CATSRVWGGRAYEQYF
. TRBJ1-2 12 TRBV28 CASSQLRYGYTF
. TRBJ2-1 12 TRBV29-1 CSVETAANEQFF
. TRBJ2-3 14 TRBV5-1 CASRLDRPTDTQYF
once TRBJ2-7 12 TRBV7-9 CASSLTGYEQYF
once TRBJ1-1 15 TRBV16 CASTLPATGLTEAFF
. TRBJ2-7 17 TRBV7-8 CASSKIGNSGGLLEQYF
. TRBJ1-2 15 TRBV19 CASSPRAASDMGYTF
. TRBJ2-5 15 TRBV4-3 CASSKDRGIWETQYF
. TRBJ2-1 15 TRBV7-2 CASSPSRDGVNEQFF
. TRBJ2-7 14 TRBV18 CASSPGTGLYEQYF
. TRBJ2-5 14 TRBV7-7 CASSLAHLQETQYF
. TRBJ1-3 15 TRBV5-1 CASSLTSISGNTIYF
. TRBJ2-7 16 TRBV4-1 CASSQSRVRGPLEQYF
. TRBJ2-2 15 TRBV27 CASSTGTGSTGELFF
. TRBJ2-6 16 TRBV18 CASSPAGLSGANVLTF